The sequence of this T cell receptor beta chain was determined in a study of cytomegalovirus exposure and HLA in healthy donors. Comment on this clone: The antigen remains unidentified.

Libraries were prepared by immunoSEQ multiplex PCR; TCRdb keeps only in-frame clonotypes and omits some of them. This sample has under 250,000 clones, with around 86% found just once. Overall study results and limits: High sensitivity and specificity were reportedly achieved when the classifier diagnosed cytomegalovirus status. Clusters of TCRs from the first cohort tended to co-occur in the approximately 130 validation repertoires (as a later analysis found). In vitro checks showed that three CMV-associated chains really do target CMV antigens. Listed as cytomegalovirus-associated were 170 or so TCR beta chains.

This TCR derives from a woman in her late teens or twenties in good health and CMV-seropositive. The sequencing input was PBMCs.

The CDR3 region is CASSIDAGGASGANVLTF. For the CDR3, the DNA is TGTGCCAGTAGTATAGATGCAGGGGGCGCGTCGGGGGCCAACGTCCTGACTTTC. The V call is TRBV19, the J call TRBJ2-6; 8 bases agree with TRBD1. V was pared by 0 bases and J by 4 bases, with 8 bases of the junction left unmatched. The CDR3 is 18 amino acids. Germline V gives CDR1 LNHDA, CDR2 SQIVND (reference sequence).